Shown below are 23 T cell receptor beta chains from a single sample sequenced in a study of shared clonotypes between healthy human individuals. CD8 cells regarded as naive lacked CD45RO, were positively chosen for CCR7, and omitted terminally differentiated effector memory CD45RA+ cells. The data were produced by immunoSEQ multiplex PCR, yet TCRdb's version contains in-frame clones alone and is incomplete. The table has about 2 million clones, over 85% seen once. The specimen sequenced was naive CD8+ T cells sorted from blood. The source of these receptors is a young man in good health.

This chain uses TRBV7-9 with TRBJ1-2; D possibly corresponds to TRBD1 (5 bases). The length of the CDR3 is 16 residues. Trimming cost V 3 bases and J 6 bases, with 20 bases left between them. Germline V gene sequence: CDR1 SEHNR, CDR2 FQNEAQ (reference sequence). The CDR3 DNA follows: TGTGCCAGCAGCTTGACAGAGGCCACGACCTCTGATGGCTACACCTTC. Protein: CASSLTEATTSDGYTF. The whole variable domain, remainder taken from reference TRBV7-9 and TRBJ1-2, is DTGVSQNPRHKITKRGQNVTFRCDPISEHNRLYWYRQTLGQGPEFLTYFQNEAQLEKSRLLSDRFSAERPKGSFSTLEIQRTEQGDSAMYLCASSLTEATTSDGYTFGSGTRLTVV.

The chain has TRBV7-2 and TRBJ2-7; D is possibly TRBD2 (6 bases). V lost 1 base and J 2 bases, leaving 15 bases between the germline ends. Looked up from germline, CDR1 is SGHTA and CDR2 is FQGNSA. The CDR3 extends over 16 amino acids. The CDR3 protein is CASSLVTTSNAYEQYF. Here the CDR3 DNA reads TGTGCCAGCAGCTTAGTGACCACTAGCAACGCCTACGAGCAGTACTTC.

This clone was recorded once. The V call is TRBV10-2, the J call TRBJ2-5; 9 bases fit TRBD1. CDR3 length equals 17 residues. Germline V lookup: CDR1 WSHSY, CDR2 SAAADI. V shed 5 bases and J 4 bases; nucleotides not matched to a gene: 14. Written as DNA, the CDR3 is TGCGCCAGCAGTCTGATCGCGGACAGGGGTTTAGGAGAGACCCAGTACTTC. Its protein product is CASSLIADRGLGETQYF.

V usage is TRBV9 and J usage is TRBJ1-2, with TRBD1 identical over 10 bases. The CDR3 sequence is 15 residues long. Germline V CDR1 and CDR2: SGDLS, YYNGEE. J gave up 8 bases and V 0 bases, and 7 bases lay outside the gene matches. This CDR3 is CASSVVAGTGVGYTF. The DNA for the CDR3 is TGTGCCAGCAGCGTAGTAGCTGGGACAGGGGTCGGCTACACCTTC.

Worth noting for this clone: The same CDR3 also results from other DNA sequences found in this sample. The V gene is TRBV4-1, the J gene TRBJ2-7; 7 nucleotides align to TRBD1. The CDR3 covers 14 residues. Germline CDR1 MGHRA, CDR2 YSYEKL. After removal of 4 bases from V and 2 bases from J, the junction contained 5 bases not matched to a gene. Here the CDR3 reads CASSLRDSTYEQYF. CDR3 sequence (DNA): TGCGCCAGCAGCCTTCGGGACAGCACCTACGAGCAGTACTTC.

This rearrangement joins TRBV14 to TRBJ2-7; D remains ambiguous. There are 15 residues in the CDR3. Trimming cost V 8 bases and J 5 bases, with 22 bases left between them. CDR1 is SGHDN and CDR2 is FVKESK in the germline V gene. CDR3 region: CASPEPYYFGDEQYF. CDR3 nucleotide sequence: TGTGCCAGCCCCGAACCTTATTATTTCGGTGACGAGCAGTACTTC. Using reference TRBV14 and TRBJ2-7 for the parts outside the CDR3, the full variable domain is EAGVTQFPSHSVIEKGQTVTLRCDPISGHDNLYWYRRVMGKEIKFLLHFVKESKQDESGMPNNRFLAERTGGTYSTLKVQPAELEDSGVYFCASPEPYYFGDEQYFGPGTRLTVT.

In regard to this clone: Other DNA sequences in this sample translate to the same CDR3. The rearrangement joins TRBV25-1 to TRBJ2-7; 9 bases align to TRBD1. The J segment lost 0 bases and the V segment lost 6 bases, leaving 3 bases of the junction unmatched. The CDR3 consists of 14 residues. CDR1 and CDR2 from the germline V gene are MGHDK and SYGVNS. The CDR3 DNA follows: TGTGCCAGCAGACCGGGACAGGGCTCCTACGAGCAGTACTTC. It translates to CASRPGQGSYEQYF.

The chain carries TRBV21-1 and TRBJ2-7. TRBV21-1 is an annotated pseudogene. The CDR3 runs to 11 residues. For the CDR3, the DNA is TGTGCCAGCAGCAGCGGACGCGAGCAGTACTTC. It yields the protein CASSSGREQYF.

The J gene is TRBJ2-1, the V gene TRBV2; TRBD2 matches at 10 bases. After removal of 9 bases from V and 7 bases from J, the junction contained 6 bases not matched to a gene. The CDR3 consists of 13 residues. Germline lookup yields CDR1 SNHLY and CDR2 FYNNEI. In DNA form, the CDR3 reads TGTGCCAGGGGAGCGGGAGGGCGGAATGAGCAGTTCTTC. This codes for CARGAGGRNEQFF.

This sequence joins TRBV4-1 and TRBJ2-3; 11 positions match TRBD2. Germline-derived CDR1 and CDR2 are MGHRA and YSYEKL. Trimming took 3 bases from V and 5 from J; bases not matched to a gene: 4. This CDR3 has 15 amino acids. This CDR3 reads CASSHLGLAGDTQYF. As DNA, the CDR3 is TGCGCCAGCAGCCACCTCGGACTAGCGGGAGATACGCAGTATTTT.

The chain recombines TRBV4-1 with TRBJ1-1; the D gene is possibly TRBD1 (6 bases). The V gene's germline CDR1 is MGHRA and CDR2 YSYEKL. The germline V and J ends were trimmed by 3 bases and 6 bases, with 11 bases remaining between them. This CDR3 is 13 amino acids long. The CDR3 bases are TGCGCCAGCAGCCATGAGGGGGTTCCTGAAGCTTTCTTT. Its translation: CASSHEGVPEAFF.

The V and J genes are TRBV7-8 and TRBJ2-7; 7 nucleotides match TRBD2. Germline V gene sequence: CDR1 SGHVS, CDR2 FQNEAQ. The CDR3 runs 17 residues. Losses at the gene ends were 2 bases for V and 4 bases for J; bases not matched to a gene: 14. The CDR3 sequence is CASSLKLSSGIGYEQYF. Written as DNA, the CDR3 is TGTGCCAGCAGCTTAAAATTGTCTAGCGGAATCGGTTACGAGCAGTACTTC.

The chain recombines TRBV13 with TRBJ2-5, with D uncertain. Trimming cost V 8 bases and J 3 bases, with 10 bases left between them. The CDR3 spans 12 residues. The germline V gene has CDR1 PRHDT and CDR2 FYEKMQ (reference sequence). The CDR3 loop is CASGVAEETQYF. CDR3 DNA sequence: TGTGCCAGCGGAGTAGCCGAAGAGACCCAGTACTTC.

V is TRBV13 and J is TRBJ2-3, with D perhaps matching TRBD2 (5 bases). The V end lost 5 bases, the J end lost 1 base, and 19 bases lay between the germline ends. Germline V gene sequence: CDR1 PRHDT, CDR2 FYEKMQ (reference sequence). This CDR3 is 17 amino acids long. CDR3 DNA: TGTGCCAGCAGCCTTGAGGGATACGAAGAGGGCACAGATACGCAGTATTTT. Translating gives CASSLEGYEEGTDTQYF.

The V and J genes are TRBV4-1 and TRBJ1-2; D is unresolved. The V end was cut by 0 bases, the J end by 10 bases, with 18 bases between. This CDR3 spans 15 amino acids. The germline V gene encodes CDR1 MGHRA and CDR2 YSYEKL. DNA of the CDR3: TGCGCCAGCAGCCAAGACCCCGACTTACTCTCCCTCTACACCTTC. This codes for CASSQDPDLLSLYTF.

Of note for this clone: Other DNA sequences in the sample encode the same CDR3. The chain recombines TRBV6-5 with TRBJ1-1; D call uncertain. The CDR3 length is 14 residues. V dropped 0 bases and J dropped 0 bases, with 5 bases sitting between them. Germline CDR1 is MNHEY and CDR2 is SVGAGI. CDR3 residues: CASSYSGMNTEAFF. In nucleotides, the CDR3 is TGTGCCAGCAGTTACTCGGGCATGAACACTGAAGCTTTCTTT.

This clone is a singleton in its sample. The chain employs TRBV29-1 and TRBJ2-1; a possible D gene is TRBD1 (5 bases). The germline V gene has CDR1 SQVTM and CDR2 ANQGSEA. The CDR3 spans 14 residues. V lost 0 bases, J lost 8 bases, and 14 bases lay in between. This CDR3 is CSVEDLAGLDEQFF. The CDR3 DNA reads as TGCAGCGTTGAAGATCTCGCAGGGTTGGATGAGCAGTTCTTC.

The V call is TRBV11-2, the J call TRBJ2-7; tentatively, D is TRBD1 (6 bases). The V end was cut by 4 bases, the J end by 3 bases, with 19 bases between. Germline V gene lookup returns CDR1 SGHAT and CDR2 FQNNGV. CDR3 length: 16 residues. The DNA for the CDR3 is TGTGCCAGCAGCTCTTGGGAAACAGGGATGAACTACGAGCAGTACTTC. It specifies CASSSWETGMNYEQYF.

This clone was detected once. CDR3 bases: TGTGCCACCCTCCGGGACACGGCCGAAACTAACTATGGCTACACCTTC. It yields the protein CATLRDTAETNYGYTF. V gene TRBV2 combines with J gene TRBJ1-2; D may be TRBD1 (6 bases). There are 16 residues in the CDR3. CDR1 is SNHLY, CDR2 FYNNEI, per germline. Trimming left V 10 bases short and J 0 bases short, with 21 bases between.

V usage is TRBV15 and J usage is TRBJ2-7; 9 bases map to TRBD2. CDR3 size: 15 residues. With 4 bases clipped from V and 0 bases from J, the junction kept 4 bases outside the gene matches. CDR1 and CDR2 from the germline V gene are LNHNV and YYDKDF (reference sequence). CDR3 loop: CATSKSGRSSYEQYF. CDR3 DNA: TGTGCCACCAGCAAAAGCGGGAGGAGCTCCTACGAGCAGTACTTC.

V usage is TRBV4-1 and J usage is TRBJ1-4, with D hard to call. The CDR3 is 14 residues long. Trimming cost V 5 bases and J 6 bases, with 13 bases left between them. Germline CDR1 is MGHRA and CDR2 is YSYEKL. This CDR3 is CASSFRGWDEKLFF. In DNA form, the CDR3 reads TGCGCCAGCAGCTTCAGAGGATGGGATGAAAAACTGTTTTTT.

The genes are TRBV4-3 and TRBJ1-6; TRBD1 might be the D (5 bases). The CDR3 runs to 13 residues. V lost 2 bases and J 13 bases, leaving 12 bases between the germline ends. CDR1 and CDR2 (germline): LGHNA, YSLEER. CDR3 residues: CASSQSQGWPLHF. CDR3 bases: TGCGCCAGCAGCCAAAGCCAGGGTTGGCCCCTCCACTTT.

This clone was recorded only once. V and J are TRBV29-1 and TRBJ2-7, with TRBD2 identical over 13 bases. V gave up 6 bases and J gave up 5 bases; unmatched junction bases: 7. Germline loops: CDR1 SQVTM, CDR2 ANQGSEA. CDR3 length: 14 residues. The chain's CDR3 is CSVDGTSGTHEQYF. CDR3 in DNA: TGCAGCGTCGACGGGACTAGCGGGACCCACGAGCAGTACTTC.